This T cell receptor (beta chain) came from a study of blood T cell repertoires in COVID-19. Study background: COVID-19 samples collected from the United States, Italy and Spain covered acute and convalescent phases.

The V end lost 8 bases, the J end lost 7 bases, and 12 bases lay between the germline ends. Looked up from germline, CDR1 is MDHEN and CDR2 is SYDVKM. The CDR3 loop spans 12 amino acids. Original methodology: Amplification of reference gene primers was used by the study to estimate nucleated cell counts. Profiling relied on immunoSEQ multiplex PCR, and the TCRdb table lists in-frame clones only, not all of them. V and J calls plus clone size are reproduced from that table; the DNA served to infer D and trimming. This table has roughly 53,000 clones, more than 80% appearing once. The sequencing input was peripheral blood. V is TRBV28 and J is TRBJ1-5; D possibly corresponds to TRBD1 (6 bases). The source of this sequence is a man at least 80 years old with acute or convalescent COVID-19. The CDR3 sequence: CASQTGKQPQHF. CDR3 bases: TGTGCCAGCCAAACAGGGAAACAGCCCCAGCATTTT.